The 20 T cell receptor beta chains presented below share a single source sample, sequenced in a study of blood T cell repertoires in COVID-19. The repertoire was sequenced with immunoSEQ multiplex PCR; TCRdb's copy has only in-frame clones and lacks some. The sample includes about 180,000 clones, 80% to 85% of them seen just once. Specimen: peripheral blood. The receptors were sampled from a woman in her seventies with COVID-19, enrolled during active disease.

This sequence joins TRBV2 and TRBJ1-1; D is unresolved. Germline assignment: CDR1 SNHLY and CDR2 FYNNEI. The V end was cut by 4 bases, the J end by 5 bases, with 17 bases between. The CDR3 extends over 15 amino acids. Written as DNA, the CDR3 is TGTGCCAGCAGTGTAATCTCCCCAGGATCGACTGAAGCTTTCTTT. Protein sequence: CASSVISPGSTEAFF.

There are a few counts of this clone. CDR3 sequence reads: CASSYGDSGGYNEQFF. CDR3 DNA: TGTGCCAGCAGCTACGGGGATAGCGGGGGCTACAATGAGCAGTTCTTC. V usage is TRBV5-6 and J usage is TRBJ2-1; TRBD2 matches 9 bases. Germline CDR1 and CDR2: SGHDT and YYEEEE. CDR3 length: 16 residues. Trimming removed 3 bases from V and 3 bases from J; junction bases left unmatched: 7.

The CDR3 protein is CASSPELAALNEQFF. Here the CDR3 DNA reads TGTGCCAGTAGTCCTGAACTAGCGGCCCTCAATGAGCAGTTCTTC. The J gene is TRBJ2-1, the V gene TRBV19; 8 bases line up with TRBD2. The V gene's germline CDR1 is LNHDA and CDR2 SQIVND (reference sequence). J gave up 6 bases and V 5 bases, and 9 bases lay outside the gene matches. The CDR3 totals 15 residues.

CDR3 sequence: CASSLLSRLSTDTQYF. The CDR3 nucleotides read TGTGCCAGCAGTTTACTGTCCAGGTTGAGCACAGATACGCAGTATTTT. The chain has TRBV28 and TRBJ2-3; no firm D call. The V end was cut by 2 bases, the J end by 0 bases, with 12 bases between. The germline V gene has CDR1 MDHEN and CDR2 SYDVKM. The CDR3 totals 16 residues. Full variable domain (outside the CDR3, taken from reference TRBV28 and TRBJ2-3): DVKVTQSSRYLVKRTGEKVFLECVQDMDHENMFWYRQDPGLGLRLIYFSYDVKMKEKGDIPEGYSVSREKKERFSLILESASTNQTSMYLCASSLLSRLSTDTQYFGPGTRLTVL.

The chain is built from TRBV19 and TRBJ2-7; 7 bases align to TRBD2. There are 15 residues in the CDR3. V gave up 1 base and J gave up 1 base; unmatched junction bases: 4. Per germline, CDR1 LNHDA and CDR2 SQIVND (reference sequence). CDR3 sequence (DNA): TGTGCCAGTAGTATAGGGCTAGCGGCTTCCTACGAGCAGTACTTC. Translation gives CASSIGLAASYEQYF.

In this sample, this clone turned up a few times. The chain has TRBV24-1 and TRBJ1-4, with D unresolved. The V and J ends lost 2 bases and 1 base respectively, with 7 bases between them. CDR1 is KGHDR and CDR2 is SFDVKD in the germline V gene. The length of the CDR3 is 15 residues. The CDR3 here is CATSDSPGTNEKLFF. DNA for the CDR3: TGTGCCACCAGTGATTCTCCGGGAACTAATGAAAAACTGTTTTTT.

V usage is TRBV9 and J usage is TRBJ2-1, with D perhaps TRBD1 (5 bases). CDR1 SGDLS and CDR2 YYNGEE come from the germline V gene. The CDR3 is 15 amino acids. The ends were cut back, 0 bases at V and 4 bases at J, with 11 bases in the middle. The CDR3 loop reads CASSVGQDKYNEQFF. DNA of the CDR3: TGTGCCAGCAGCGTAGGTCAGGACAAATACAATGAGCAGTTCTTC.

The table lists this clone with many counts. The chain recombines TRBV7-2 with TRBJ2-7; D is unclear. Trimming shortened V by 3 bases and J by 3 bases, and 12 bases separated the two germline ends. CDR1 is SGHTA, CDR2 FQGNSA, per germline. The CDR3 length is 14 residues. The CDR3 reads CASSFLSPLYEQYF. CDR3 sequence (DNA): TGTGCCAGCAGCTTTCTCTCCCCTCTCTACGAGCAGTACTTC. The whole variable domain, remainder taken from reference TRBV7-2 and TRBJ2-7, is GAGVSQSPSNKVTEKGKDVELRCDPISGHTALYWYRQSLGQGLEFLIYFQGNSAPDKSGLPSDRFSAERTGGSVSTLTIQRTQQEDSAVYLCASSFLSPLYEQYFGPGTRLTVT.

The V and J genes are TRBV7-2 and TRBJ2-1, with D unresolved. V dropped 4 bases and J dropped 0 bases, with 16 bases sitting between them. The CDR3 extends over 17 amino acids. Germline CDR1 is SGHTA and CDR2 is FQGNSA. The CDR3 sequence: CASSSLGDVSSYNEQFF. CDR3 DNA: TGTGCCAGCAGCTCCCTCGGAGACGTTAGCTCCTACAATGAGCAGTTCTTC.

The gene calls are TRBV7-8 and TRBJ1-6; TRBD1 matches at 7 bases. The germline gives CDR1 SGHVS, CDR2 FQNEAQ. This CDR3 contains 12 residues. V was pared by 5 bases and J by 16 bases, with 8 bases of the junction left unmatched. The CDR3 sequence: CASSRQGSTLHF. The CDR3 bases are TGTGCCAGCAGCCGACAGGGTTCGACTCTCCACTTT.

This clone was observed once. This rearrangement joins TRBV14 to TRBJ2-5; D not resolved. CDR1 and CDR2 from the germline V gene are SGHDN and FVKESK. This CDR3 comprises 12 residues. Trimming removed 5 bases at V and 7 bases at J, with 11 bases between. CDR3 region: CASSSTPRTQYF. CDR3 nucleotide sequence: TGTGCCAGCAGCTCCACCCCGAGGACCCAGTACTTC.

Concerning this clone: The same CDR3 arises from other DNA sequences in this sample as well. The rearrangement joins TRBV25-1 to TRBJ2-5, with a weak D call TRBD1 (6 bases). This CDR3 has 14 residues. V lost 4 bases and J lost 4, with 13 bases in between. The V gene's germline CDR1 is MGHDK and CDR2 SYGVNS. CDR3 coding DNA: TGTGCCAGCAGTGGTGCAGGGGCCGTAGAGACCCAGTACTTC. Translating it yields CASSGAGAVETQYF.

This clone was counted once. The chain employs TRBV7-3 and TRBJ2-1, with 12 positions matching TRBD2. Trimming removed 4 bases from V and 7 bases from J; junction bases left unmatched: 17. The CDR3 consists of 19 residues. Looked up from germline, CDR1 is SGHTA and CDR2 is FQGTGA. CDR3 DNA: TGTGCCAGCAGCTCTTCTAGCGGGAGGGCCGCTACTAACCTTAATGAGCAGTTCTTC. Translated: CASSSSSGRAATNLNEQFF.

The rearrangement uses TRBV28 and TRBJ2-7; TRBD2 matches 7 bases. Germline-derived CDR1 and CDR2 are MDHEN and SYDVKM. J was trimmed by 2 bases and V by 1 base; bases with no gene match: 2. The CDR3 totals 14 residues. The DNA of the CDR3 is TGTGCCAGCAGTTTATTCGGGGGGACCTACGAGCAGTACTTC. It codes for CASSLFGGTYEQYF.

The CDR3 DNA reads TGTGCCATCAGCGGCGGACAGTTGAACACCGGGGAGCTGTTTTTT. Translating gives CAISGGQLNTGELFF. The rearrangement links TRBV10-3 to TRBJ2-2; the D gene is possibly TRBD1 (6 bases). The CDR3 extends over 15 amino acids. Germline loops: CDR1 ENHRY, CDR2 SYGVKD. Trimming took off 6 bases at V and 1 base at J, with 12 bases between the two ends.

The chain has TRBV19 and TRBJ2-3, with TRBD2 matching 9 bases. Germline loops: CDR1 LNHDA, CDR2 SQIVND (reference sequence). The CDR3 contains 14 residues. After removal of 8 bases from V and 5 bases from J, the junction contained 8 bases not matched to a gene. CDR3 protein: CASLSGSVGDTQYF. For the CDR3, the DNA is TGTGCCAGTCTTAGCGGGAGTGTTGGAGATACGCAGTATTTT.

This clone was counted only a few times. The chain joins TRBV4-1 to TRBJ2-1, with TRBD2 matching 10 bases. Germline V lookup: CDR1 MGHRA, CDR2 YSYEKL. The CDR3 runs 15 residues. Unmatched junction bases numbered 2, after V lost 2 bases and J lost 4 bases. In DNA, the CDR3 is TGCGCCAGCAGCCAACGGACTAGCGGTTACAATGAGCAGTTCTTC. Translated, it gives CASSQRTSGYNEQFF.

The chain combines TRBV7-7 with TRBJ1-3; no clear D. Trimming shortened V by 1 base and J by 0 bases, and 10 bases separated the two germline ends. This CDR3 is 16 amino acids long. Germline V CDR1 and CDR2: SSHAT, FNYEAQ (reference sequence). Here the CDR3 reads CASSLGPWSSGNTIYF. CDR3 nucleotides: TGTGCCAGCAGCTTAGGACCTTGGAGCTCTGGAAACACCATATATTTT.

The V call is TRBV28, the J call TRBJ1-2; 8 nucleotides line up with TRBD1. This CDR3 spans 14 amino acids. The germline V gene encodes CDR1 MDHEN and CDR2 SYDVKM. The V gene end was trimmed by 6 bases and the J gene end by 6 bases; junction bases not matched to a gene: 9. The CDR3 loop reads CASRYSGTGHGYTF. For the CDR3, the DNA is TGTGCCAGCAGATATTCCGGGACAGGACATGGCTACACCTTC.

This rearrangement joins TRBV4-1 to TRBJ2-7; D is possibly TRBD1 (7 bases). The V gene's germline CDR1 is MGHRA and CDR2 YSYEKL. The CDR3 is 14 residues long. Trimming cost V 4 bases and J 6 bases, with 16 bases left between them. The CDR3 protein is CASSPLPQGGEQYF. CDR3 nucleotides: TGCGCCAGCAGCCCCCTACCTCAGGGGGGCGAGCAGTACTTC.